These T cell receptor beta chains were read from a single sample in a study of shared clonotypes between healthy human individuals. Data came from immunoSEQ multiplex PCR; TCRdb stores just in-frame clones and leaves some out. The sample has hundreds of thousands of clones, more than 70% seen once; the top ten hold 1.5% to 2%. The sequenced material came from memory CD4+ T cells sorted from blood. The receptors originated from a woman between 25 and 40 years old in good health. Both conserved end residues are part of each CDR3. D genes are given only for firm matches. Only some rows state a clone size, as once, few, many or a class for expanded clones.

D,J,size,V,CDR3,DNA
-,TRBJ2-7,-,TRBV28,CASSYLARPVSSYEQYF,TGTGCCAGCAGTTACCTCGCCCGCCCCGTCAGCTCCTACGAGCAGTACTTC
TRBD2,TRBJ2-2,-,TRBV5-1,CASKAGGQNTGELFF,TGCGCCAGCAAAGCGGGAGGACAGAACACCGGGGAGCTGTTTTTT
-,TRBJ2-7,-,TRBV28,CASSLQTAFSYEQYF,TGTGCCAGCAGTTTACAGACAGCGTTCTCCTACGAGCAGTACTTC
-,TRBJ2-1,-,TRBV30,CAWSPHSTSRPYNEQFF,TGTGCCTGGAGTCCACACTCCACGTCCCGGCCATACAATGAGCAGTTCTTC
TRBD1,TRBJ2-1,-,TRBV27,CASSLRGTGISNEQFF,TGTGCCAGCAGTTTAAGGGGGACAGGGATTAGCAATGAGCAGTTCTTC
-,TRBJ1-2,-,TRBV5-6,CASSSTQGPYGYTF,TGTGCCAGCAGCTCGACACAGGGACCCTATGGCTACACCTTC
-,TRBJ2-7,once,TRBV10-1,CASSESTSYEQYF,TGCGCCAGCAGTGAGTCAACCTCCTACGAGCAGTACTTC
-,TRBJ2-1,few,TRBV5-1,CASSLFGTLNEQFF,TGCGCCAGCAGCTTGTTCGGGACCCTCAATGAGCAGTTCTTC
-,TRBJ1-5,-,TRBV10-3,CAISEGNSNQPQHF,TGTGCCATCAGTGAGGGAAATAGCAATCAGCCCCAGCATTTT
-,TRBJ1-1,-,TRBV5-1,CASSPNMNTEAFF,TGCGCCAGCAGCCCGAACATGAACACTGAAGCTTTCTTT
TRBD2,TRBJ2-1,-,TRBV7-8,CASSFSLAGVVNEQFF,TGTGCCAGCAGCTTTAGTCTAGCGGGAGTTGTTAATGAGCAGTTCTTC
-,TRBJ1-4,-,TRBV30,CAWSKDVDGEKLFF,TGTGCCTGGAGTAAGGACGTCGACGGTGAAAAACTGTTTTTT
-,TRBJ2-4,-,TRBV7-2,CASTAGYKNIQYF,TGTGCCAGCACCGCAGGGTACAAAAACATTCAGTACTTC
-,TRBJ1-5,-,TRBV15,CATSRDRGGSGQPQHF,TGTGCCACCAGCAGAGATCGGGGCGGGTCGGGTCAGCCCCAGCATTTT
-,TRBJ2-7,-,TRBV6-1,CASSESGDEQYF,TGTGCCAGCAGTGAATCCGGGGACGAGCAGTACTTC
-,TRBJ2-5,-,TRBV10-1,CASSSDRNGEQYF,TGCGCCAGCAGCTCGGACCGGAATGGGGAGCAGTACTTC
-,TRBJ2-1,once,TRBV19,CASSQDQGGVNEQFF,TGTGCCAGTAGTCAGGATCAAGGAGGGGTCAATGAGCAGTTCTTC
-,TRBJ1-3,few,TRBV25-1,CASSGSSSGNTIYF,TGTGCCAGCAGTGGGTCCAGCTCTGGAAACACCATATATTTT
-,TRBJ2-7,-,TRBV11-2,CASSYIGGDYEQYF,TGTGCCAGCAGCTACATTGGAGGAGACTACGAGCAGTACTTC
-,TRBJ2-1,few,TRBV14,CASSQDKRAVDNEQFF,TGTGCCAGCAGCCAAGATAAGCGCGCAGTCGACAATGAGCAGTTCTTC
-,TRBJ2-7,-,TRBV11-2,CASSTRGPLIDEQYF,TGTGCCAGCAGTACCCGGGGACCCCTTATCGACGAGCAGTACTTC
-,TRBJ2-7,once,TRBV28,CASSKDRFYEQYF,TGTGCCAGCAGCAAGGACCGCTTTTACGAGCAGTACTTC
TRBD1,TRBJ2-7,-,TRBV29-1,CSVTGTGGSYEQYF,TGCAGCGTCACCGGGACAGGCGGTTCCTACGAGCAGTACTTC
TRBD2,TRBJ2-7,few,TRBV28,CASSYPPWGSGERAYEQYF,TGTGCCAGCAGTTACCCCCCTTGGGGTAGCGGGGAGAGGGCCTACGAGCAGTACTTC
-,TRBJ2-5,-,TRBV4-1,CASSQGPLETQYF,TGCGCCAGCAGCCAAGGTCCTTTGGAGACCCAGTACTTC
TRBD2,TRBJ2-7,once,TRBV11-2,CASSLDRSGRAYEQYF,TGTGCCAGCAGCTTAGATCGAAGCGGGAGGGCCTACGAGCAGTACTTC
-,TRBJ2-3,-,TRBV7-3,CASSPQGVADTQYF,TGTGCCAGCAGCCCTCAGGGCGTCGCAGATACGCAGTATTTT
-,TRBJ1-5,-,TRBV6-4,CASSANGGYGNQPQHF,TGTGCCAGCAGTGCAAACGGGGGCTACGGCAATCAGCCCCAGCATTTT
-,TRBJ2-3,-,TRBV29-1,CSVVGGASTDTQYF,TGCAGCGTCGTAGGCGGAGCTAGCACAGATACGCAGTATTTT
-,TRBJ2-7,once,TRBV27,CASSFRESYEQYF,TGTGCCAGCAGTTTTAGGGAAAGCTACGAGCAGTACTTC
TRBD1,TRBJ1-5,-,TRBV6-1,CAIRGGAGNQPQHF,TGTGCCATTAGAGGGGGCGCAGGGAATCAGCCCCAGCATTTT
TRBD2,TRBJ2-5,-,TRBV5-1,CASSLGSGGSQETQYF,TGCGCCAGCAGCTTGGGGTCCGGGGGGTCCCAAGAGACCCAGTACTTC
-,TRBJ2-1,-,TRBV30,CAWTFEGEQFF,TGTGCCTGGACATTTGAGGGTGAGCAGTTCTTC
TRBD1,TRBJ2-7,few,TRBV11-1,CASSVDRDEQYF,TGTGCCAGCAGCGTCGACAGGGACGAGCAGTACTTC
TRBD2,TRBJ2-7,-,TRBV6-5,CASRPQAGGRYEQYF,TGTGCCAGCAGACCACAAGCGGGAGGAAGGTACGAGCAGTACTTC
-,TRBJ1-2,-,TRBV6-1,CASSESGGGSGYGYTF,TGTGCCAGCAGTGAATCCGGGGGAGGTTCAGGCTATGGCTACACCTTC
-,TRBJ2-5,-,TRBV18,CASSPPGVGETQYF,TGTGCCAGCTCACCACCGGGAGTCGGGGAGACCCAGTACTTC
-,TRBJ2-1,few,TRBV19,CASSIPGVNEQFF,TGTGCCAGTAGTATTCCCGGGGTCAATGAGCAGTTCTTC
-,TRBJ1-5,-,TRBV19,CASSIGRYSNQPQHF,TGTGCCAGTAGTATTGGTAGGTATAGCAATCAGCCCCAGCATTTT
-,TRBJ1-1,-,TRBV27,CASSLGRAAEAFF,TGTGCCAGCAGTTTGGGCAGGGCCGCTGAAGCTTTCTTT
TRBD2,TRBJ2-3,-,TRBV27,CASSFLAGVADTQYF,TGTGCCAGCAGTTTCCTGGCGGGAGTGGCAGATACGCAGTATTTT
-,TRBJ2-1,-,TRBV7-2,CASSFGGGGREQFF,TGTGCCAGCAGCTTCGGTGGGGGAGGCCGTGAGCAGTTCTTC
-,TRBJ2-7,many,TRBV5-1,CASSSDSAEHEQYF,TGCGCCAGCAGCTCGGATTCTGCGGAACACGAGCAGTACTTC
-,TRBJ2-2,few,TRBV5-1,CASSLGPPFANTGELFF,TGCGCCAGCAGCCTGGGGCCACCTTTCGCGAACACCGGGGAGCTGTTTTTT
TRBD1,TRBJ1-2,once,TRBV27,CASTTGGANYGYTF,TGTGCCAGCACCACAGGGGGGGCTAACTATGGCTACACCTTC